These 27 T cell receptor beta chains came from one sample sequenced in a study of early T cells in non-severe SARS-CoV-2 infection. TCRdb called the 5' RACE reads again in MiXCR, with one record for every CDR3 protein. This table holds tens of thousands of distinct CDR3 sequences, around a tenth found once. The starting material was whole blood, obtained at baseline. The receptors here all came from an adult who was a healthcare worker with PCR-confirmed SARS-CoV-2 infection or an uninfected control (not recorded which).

The CDR3 DNA is TGCGCCAGCAGCTTGGATTTCCAGAACACTGAAGCTTTCTTT. Protein product: CASSLDFQNTEAFF. The V call is TRBV5-1, the J call TRBJ1-1; no clear D. V dropped 0 bases and J dropped 1 base, with 7 bases sitting between them. This CDR3 comprises 14 residues. Germline V gene lookup returns CDR1 SGHRS and CDR2 YFSETQ.

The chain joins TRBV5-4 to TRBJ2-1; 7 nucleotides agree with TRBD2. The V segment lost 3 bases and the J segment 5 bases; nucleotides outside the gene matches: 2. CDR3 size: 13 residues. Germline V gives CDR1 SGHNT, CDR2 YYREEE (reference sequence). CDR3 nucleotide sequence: TGTGCCAGCAGCTGGGACTACAACAATGAGCAGTTCTTC. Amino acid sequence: CASSWDYNNEQFF.

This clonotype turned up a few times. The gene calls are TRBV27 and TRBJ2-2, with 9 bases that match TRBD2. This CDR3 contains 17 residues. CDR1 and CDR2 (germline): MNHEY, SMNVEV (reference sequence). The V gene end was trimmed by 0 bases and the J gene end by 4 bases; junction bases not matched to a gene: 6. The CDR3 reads CASSLSGGRALTGELFF. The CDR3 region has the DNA TGTGCCAGCAGTTTATCAGGCGGGAGGGCCCTCACCGGGGAGCTGTTTTTT.

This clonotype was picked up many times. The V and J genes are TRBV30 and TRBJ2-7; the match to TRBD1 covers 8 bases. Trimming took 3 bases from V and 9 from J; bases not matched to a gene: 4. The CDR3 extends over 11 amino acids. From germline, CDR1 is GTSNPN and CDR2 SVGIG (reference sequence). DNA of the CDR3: TGTGCCTGGAGCACTGGACAGGGGCAGTACTTC. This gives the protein CAWSTGQGQYF.

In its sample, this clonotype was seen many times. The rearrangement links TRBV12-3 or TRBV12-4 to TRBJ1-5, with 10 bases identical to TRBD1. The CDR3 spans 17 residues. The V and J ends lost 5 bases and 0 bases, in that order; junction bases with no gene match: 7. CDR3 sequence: CASSEGQGTYSNQPQHF. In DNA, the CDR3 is TGTGCCAGCAGTGAGGGACAGGGGACTTATAGCAATCAGCCCCAGCATTTT.

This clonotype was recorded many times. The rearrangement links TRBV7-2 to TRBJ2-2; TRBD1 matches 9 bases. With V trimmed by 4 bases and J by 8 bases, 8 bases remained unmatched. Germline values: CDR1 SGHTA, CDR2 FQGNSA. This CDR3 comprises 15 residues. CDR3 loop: CASSSGTGKVGELFF. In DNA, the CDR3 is TGTGCCAGCAGCTCTGGGACAGGGAAGGTGGGGGAGCTGTTTTTT.

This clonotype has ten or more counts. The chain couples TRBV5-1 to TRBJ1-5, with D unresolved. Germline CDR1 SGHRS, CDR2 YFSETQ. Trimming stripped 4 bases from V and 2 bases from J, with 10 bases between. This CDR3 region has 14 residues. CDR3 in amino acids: CASSPGGGNQPQHF. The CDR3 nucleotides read TGCGCCAGCAGCCCAGGCGGGGGCAATCAGCCCCAGCATTTT.

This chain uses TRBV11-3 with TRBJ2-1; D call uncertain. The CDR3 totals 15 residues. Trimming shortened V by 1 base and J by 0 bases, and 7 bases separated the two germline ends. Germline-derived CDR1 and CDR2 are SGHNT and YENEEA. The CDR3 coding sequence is TGTGCCAGCAGCTTAGTAATCAGCTCCTACAATGAGCAGTTCTTC. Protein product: CASSLVISSYNEQFF.

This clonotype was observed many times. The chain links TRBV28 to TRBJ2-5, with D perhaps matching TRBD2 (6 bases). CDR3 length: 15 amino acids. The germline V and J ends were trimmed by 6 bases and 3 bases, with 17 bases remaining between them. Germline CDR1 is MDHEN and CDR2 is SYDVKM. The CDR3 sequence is CASSLPGRGEETQYF. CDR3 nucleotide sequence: TGTGCCAGCAGCCTCCCGGGGCGGGGTGAAGAGACCCAGTACTTC.

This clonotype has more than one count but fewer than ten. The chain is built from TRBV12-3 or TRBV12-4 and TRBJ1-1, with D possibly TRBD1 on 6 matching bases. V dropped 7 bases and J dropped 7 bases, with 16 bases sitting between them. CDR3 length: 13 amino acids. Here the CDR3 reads CASNYRVGLEAFF. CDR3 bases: TGTGCCAGCAACTACAGGGTAGGGCTTGAAGCTTTCTTT.

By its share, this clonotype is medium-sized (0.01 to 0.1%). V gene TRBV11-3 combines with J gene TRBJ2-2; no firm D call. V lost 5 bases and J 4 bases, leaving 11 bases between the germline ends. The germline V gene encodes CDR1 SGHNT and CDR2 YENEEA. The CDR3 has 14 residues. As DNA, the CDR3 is TGTGCCAGCAGCATAGGGCCGACCACCGGGGAGCTGTTTTTT. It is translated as CASSIGPTTGELFF.

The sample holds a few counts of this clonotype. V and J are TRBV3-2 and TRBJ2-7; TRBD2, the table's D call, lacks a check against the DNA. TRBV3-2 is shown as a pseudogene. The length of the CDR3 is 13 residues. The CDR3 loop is CASSLRAPLMEYF. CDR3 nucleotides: TGTGCCAGCAGCCTTCGGGCCCCACTCATGGAGTACTTC.

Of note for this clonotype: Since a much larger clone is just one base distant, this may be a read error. CDR3 amino acids: CASSIDQETQYF. For the CDR3, the DNA is TGTGCCAGCAGTATTGATCAAGAGACCCAGTACTTC. The chain has TRBV2 and TRBJ2-5; D is ambiguous. Deletions cut 5 bases from V and 2 bases from J, with 6 bases between. Per germline, CDR1 SNHLY and CDR2 FYNNEI. CDR3 size: 12 residues.

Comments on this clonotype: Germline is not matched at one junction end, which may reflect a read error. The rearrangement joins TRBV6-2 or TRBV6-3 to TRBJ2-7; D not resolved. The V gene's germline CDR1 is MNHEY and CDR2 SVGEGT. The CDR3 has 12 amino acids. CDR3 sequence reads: CASSYAAHEQHF. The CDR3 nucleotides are TGTGCCAGCAGTTACGCGGCCCACGAGCAGCACTTC.

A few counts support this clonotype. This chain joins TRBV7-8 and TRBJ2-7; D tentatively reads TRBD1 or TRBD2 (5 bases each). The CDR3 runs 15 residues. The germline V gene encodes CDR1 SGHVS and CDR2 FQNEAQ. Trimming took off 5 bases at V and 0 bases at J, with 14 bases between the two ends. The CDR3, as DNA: TGTGCCAGCAGCCCCTCGGCCGGGACCTCCTACGAGCAGTACTTC. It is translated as CASSPSAGTSYEQYF.

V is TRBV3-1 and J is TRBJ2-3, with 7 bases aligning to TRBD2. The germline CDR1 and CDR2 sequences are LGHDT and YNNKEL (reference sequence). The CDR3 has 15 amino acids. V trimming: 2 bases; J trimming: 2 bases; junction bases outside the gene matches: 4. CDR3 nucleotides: TGTGCCAGCAGCCAACGGCGGGGGAACACAGATACGCAGTATTTT. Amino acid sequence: CASSQRRGNTDTQYF.

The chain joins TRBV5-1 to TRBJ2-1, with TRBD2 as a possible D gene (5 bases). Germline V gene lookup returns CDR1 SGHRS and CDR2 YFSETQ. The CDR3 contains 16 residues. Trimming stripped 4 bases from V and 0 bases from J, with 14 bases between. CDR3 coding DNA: TGCGCCAGCAGCCCAATTAGCGATAGCTCCTACAATGAGCAGTTCTTC. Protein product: CASSPISDSSYNEQFF.

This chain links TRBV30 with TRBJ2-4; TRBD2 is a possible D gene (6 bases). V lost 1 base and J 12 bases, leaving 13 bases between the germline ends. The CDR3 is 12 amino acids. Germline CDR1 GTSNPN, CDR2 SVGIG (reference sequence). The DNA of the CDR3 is TGTGCCTGGAGTGAGAGGAGGGAGCATCAGTACTTC. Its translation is CAWSERREHQYF.

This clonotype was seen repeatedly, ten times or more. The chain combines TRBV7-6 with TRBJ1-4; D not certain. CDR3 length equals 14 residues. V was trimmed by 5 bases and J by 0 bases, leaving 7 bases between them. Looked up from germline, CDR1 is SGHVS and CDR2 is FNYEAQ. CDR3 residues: CASSRGATNEKLFF. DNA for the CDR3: TGTGCCAGCAGCCGGGGTGCAACTAATGAAAAACTGTTTTTT.

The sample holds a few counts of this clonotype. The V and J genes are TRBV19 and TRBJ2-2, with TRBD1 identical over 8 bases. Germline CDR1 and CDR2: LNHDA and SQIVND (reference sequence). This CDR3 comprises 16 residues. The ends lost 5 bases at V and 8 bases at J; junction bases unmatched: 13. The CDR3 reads CASSPTPQGASGELFF. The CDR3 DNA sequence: TGTGCCAGTAGTCCAACTCCGCAGGGGGCGTCAGGGGAGCTGTTTTTT.

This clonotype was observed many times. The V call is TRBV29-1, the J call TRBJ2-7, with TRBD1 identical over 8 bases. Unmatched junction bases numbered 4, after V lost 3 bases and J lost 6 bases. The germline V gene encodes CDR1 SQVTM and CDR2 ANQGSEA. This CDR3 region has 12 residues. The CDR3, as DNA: TGCAGCGTTGATTCTACAGGGGGCGAGCAGTACTTC. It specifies CSVDSTGGEQYF.

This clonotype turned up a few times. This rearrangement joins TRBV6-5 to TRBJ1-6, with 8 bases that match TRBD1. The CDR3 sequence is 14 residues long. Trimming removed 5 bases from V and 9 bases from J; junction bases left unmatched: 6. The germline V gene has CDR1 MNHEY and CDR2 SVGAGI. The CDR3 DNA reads TGTGCCAGCAGTAGAGGACAGGGCGGTTCACCCCTCCACTTT. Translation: CASSRGQGGSPLHF.

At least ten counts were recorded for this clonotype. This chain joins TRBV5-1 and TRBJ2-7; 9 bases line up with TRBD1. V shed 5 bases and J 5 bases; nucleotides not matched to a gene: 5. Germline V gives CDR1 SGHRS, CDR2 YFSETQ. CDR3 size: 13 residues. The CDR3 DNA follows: TGCGCCAGCAGGGCAGGACAGGGGAACGAGCAGTACTTC. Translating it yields CASRAGQGNEQYF.

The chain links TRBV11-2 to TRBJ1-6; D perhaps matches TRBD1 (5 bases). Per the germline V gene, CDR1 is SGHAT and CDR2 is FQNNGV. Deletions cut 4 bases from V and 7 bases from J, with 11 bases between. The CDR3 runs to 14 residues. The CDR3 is CASSSRQGNSPLHF. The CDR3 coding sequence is TGTGCCAGCAGCTCTAGGCAGGGAAATTCACCCCTCCACTTT.

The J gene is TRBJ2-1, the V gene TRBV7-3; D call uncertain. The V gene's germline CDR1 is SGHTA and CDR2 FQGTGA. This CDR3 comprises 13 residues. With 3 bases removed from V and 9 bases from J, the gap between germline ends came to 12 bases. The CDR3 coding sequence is TGTGCCAGCAGCTTTTCGTTGAAGGGTGAGCAGTTCTTC. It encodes CASSFSLKGEQFF.

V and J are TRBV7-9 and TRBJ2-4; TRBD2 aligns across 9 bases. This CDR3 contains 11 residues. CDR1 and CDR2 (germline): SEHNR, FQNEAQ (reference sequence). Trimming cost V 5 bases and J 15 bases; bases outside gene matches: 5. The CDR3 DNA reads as TGTGCCAGCAGCGGGACTAGCTCCTGGTACTTC. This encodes CASSGTSSWYF.

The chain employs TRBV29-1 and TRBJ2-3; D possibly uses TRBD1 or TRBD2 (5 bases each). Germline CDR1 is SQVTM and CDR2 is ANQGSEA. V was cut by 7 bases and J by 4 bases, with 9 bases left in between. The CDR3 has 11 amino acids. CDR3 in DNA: TGCAGCGGGGGACGGTCAGATACGCAGTATTTT. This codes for CSGGRSDTQYF.